Listed here is a single T cell receptor (beta chain). This sample stems from a study of blood T cell repertoires in COVID-19. Per the original methods: Reference gene primer amplification gave nucleated cell count estimates. The table came from immunoSEQ multiplex PCR; TCRdb's copy has only in-frame clones and leaves some out. That table gives V, J and clone size, and the DNA gave D and trimming. The sample yields 130,000 or so clones, under 90% seen once. Germline V lookup: CDR1 SGHVS, CDR2 FQNEAQ. V lost 0 bases and J 1 base, leaving 14 bases between the germline ends. The CDR3 sequence is 17 residues long.

The V and J genes are TRBV7-8 and TRBJ2-3; possible D gene TRBD2, 6 bases. This clonotype was obtained from a woman aged 60-70 years with acute or convalescent COVID-19. Sequences were obtained from peripheral blood. The CDR3 sequence: CASSLAGQWGGTDTQYF. For the CDR3, the DNA is TGTGCCAGCAGCTTAGCGGGTCAATGGGGGGGCACAGATACGCAGTATTTT.